The 30 T cell receptor beta chains reported below all come from one sample, sequenced in a study of neurological immune-mediated disorders. TCRdb independently ran MiXCR on the 5' RACE reads; one entry per CDR3 protein. The sample lists 55,000 to 85,000 distinct CDR3 sequences, 2.5% to 4% occurring once. The sample taken for sequencing was PBMCs. The receptors originated from a woman aged 45 to 65 with multiple sclerosis.

This clonotype was seen many times. This sequence joins TRBV29-1 and TRBJ2-1, with D perhaps TRBD1 (6 bases). The germline V gene encodes CDR1 SQVTM and CDR2 ANQGSEA. The V end was cut by 4 bases, the J end by 8 bases, with 12 bases between. The CDR3 is 12 amino acids. In nucleotides, the CDR3 is TGCAGCGTTGGGGGGCCGCAGGATGAGCAGTTCTTC. This sequence encodes CSVGGPQDEQFF.

This clonotype was found many times. As DNA, the CDR3 is TGCAGTGCTGGATCACCGGGGGATTTGGGCGGGGAGCTGTTTTTT. Amino acid sequence: CSAGSPGDLGGELFF. The V and J genes are TRBV20-1 and TRBJ2-2, with D possibly TRBD2 on 6 matching bases. The CDR3 has 15 residues. The V and J ends lost 5 bases and 7 bases respectively, with 20 bases between them. The germline gives CDR1 DFQATT, CDR2 SNEGSKA (reference sequence).

Many counts were recorded for this clonotype. The chain joins TRBV5-6 to TRBJ2-5, with TRBD2 identical over 7 bases. Losses at the gene ends were 2 bases for V and 5 bases for J; bases not matched to a gene: 9. This CDR3 has 15 residues. Germline assignment: CDR1 SGHDT and CDR2 YYEEEE. This chain's CDR3 is CASSLAGPSWETQYF. DNA for the CDR3: TGTGCCAGCAGCTTAGCGGGGCCCTCCTGGGAGACCCAGTACTTC.

Ten or more counts support this clonotype. The chain uses TRBV7-3 and TRBJ2-5; perhaps TRBD1 as D (5 bases). The CDR3 loop spans 14 amino acids. In germline, CDR1 is SGHTA, CDR2 FQGTGA. V was pared by 2 bases and J by 5 bases, with 12 bases between. The CDR3 sequence: CASSLGAGQETQYF. In DNA, the CDR3 is TGTGCCAGCAGCTTAGGGGCAGGGCAGGAGACCCAGTACTTC.

This clonotype was counted many times. This chain connects TRBV20-1 to TRBJ2-1, with 9 bases fitting TRBD2. The germline V gene has CDR1 DFQATT and CDR2 SNEGSKA (reference sequence). The CDR3 runs 14 residues. Germline trimming cut 2 bases from V and 8 bases from J; bases unmatched to any gene: 7. The CDR3, as DNA: TGCAGTGCTAGACTAGCGGGAAGTCGGGATGAGCAGTTCTTC. Amino acid sequence: CSARLAGSRDEQFF.

The chain combines TRBV20-1 with TRBJ2-1, with TRBD2 matching over 10 bases. The CDR3 runs to 19 residues. CDR1 is DFQATT, CDR2 SNEGSKA, per germline (reference sequence). The J segment lost 7 bases and the V segment lost 0 bases, leaving 18 bases of the junction unmatched. CDR3 sequence (DNA): TGCAGTGCTAGAGACCCAATGAGGCTAGCGGGAGTTTGGGGAAATGAGCAGTTCTTC. Translated, it gives CSARDPMRLAGVWGNEQFF.

At least ten counts were recorded for this clonotype. The chain employs TRBV20-1 and TRBJ1-5; D is ambiguous. The germline CDR1 and CDR2 sequences are DFQATT and SNEGSKA (reference sequence). The germline V and J ends were trimmed by 6 bases and 0 bases, with 6 bases remaining between them. There are 12 residues in the CDR3. In DNA form, the CDR3 reads TGCAGTGCCACGTCTAGCAATCAGCCCCAGCATTTT. Translation gives CSATSSNQPQHF.

The sample holds many counts of this clonotype. The gene calls are TRBV20-1 and TRBJ1-5; TRBD1 is a possible D gene (6 bases). Germline CDR1 is DFQATT and CDR2 is SNEGSKA (reference sequence). The length of the CDR3 is 14 residues. Trimming cost V 3 bases and J 5 bases, with 14 bases left between them. The CDR3 nucleotides are TGCAGTGCTAGGCTAGGGGGGGGCGATCAGCCCCAGCATTTT. Protein product: CSARLGGGDQPQHF.

This clonotype was recorded many times. This chain links TRBV5-1 with TRBJ2-2, with D uncertain. The CDR3 sequence is 14 residues long. In germline, CDR1 is SGHRS, CDR2 YFSETQ. The V end lost 5 bases, the J end lost 0 bases, and 8 bases lay between the germline ends. The CDR3 spells CASREKTNTGELFF. Written as DNA, the CDR3 is TGCGCCAGCAGGGAGAAAACGAACACCGGGGAGCTGTTTTTT.

In this sample, this clonotype turned up many times. The chain employs TRBV20-1 and TRBJ2-3; a weak D match, TRBD1 (5 bases). Trimming pared 4 bases from V and 1 base from J, leaving 21 bases between. The V gene's germline CDR1 is DFQATT and CDR2 SNEGSKA (reference sequence). There are 17 residues in the CDR3. The CDR3 coding sequence is TGCAGTGCTACCCACCTCTGGGGTCCCAGGGGCACAGATACGCAGTATTTT. Protein product: CSATHLWGPRGTDTQYF.

This clonotype was counted at least ten times. The V gene is TRBV7-8, the J gene TRBJ1-4; possibly TRBD1 for D (5 bases). V lost 1 base and J lost 5, with 17 bases in between. Germline V gene lookup returns CDR1 SGHVS and CDR2 FQNEAQ. The CDR3 is 17 residues long. The CDR3 loop reads CASSLGVGHPENEKLFF. The CDR3 DNA reads as TGTGCCAGCAGCTTAGGCGTCGGACACCCGGAAAATGAAAAACTGTTTTTT.

This clonotype was seen many times. The chain uses TRBV5-1 and TRBJ2-5; 10 positions agree with TRBD1. J was trimmed by 3 bases and V by 2 bases; bases with no gene match: 10. The V gene's germline CDR1 is SGHRS and CDR2 YFSETQ. This CDR3 is built from 17 residues. The CDR3 protein is CASSLLLRTGGKETQYF. CDR3 bases: TGCGCCAGCAGCTTACTACTTAGGACAGGGGGGAAAGAGACCCAGTACTTC.

This clonotype was counted at least ten times. The CDR3 spells CASSLALAGGIGEQYF. The CDR3 DNA follows: TGCGCCAGCAGCTTGGCCCTAGCGGGTGGGATCGGCGAGCAGTACTTC. The gene calls are TRBV5-1 and TRBJ2-7; TRBD2 matches at 8 bases. The CDR3 runs 16 residues. The germline V gene has CDR1 SGHRS and CDR2 YFSETQ. Germline trimming cut 0 bases from V and 6 bases from J; bases unmatched to any gene: 11.

There are many counts of this clonotype. CDR3 region: CAISESRVNYGYTF. The CDR3 nucleotides read TGTGCCATCAGTGAGTCGAGAGTCAACTATGGCTACACCTTC. The genes are TRBV10-3 and TRBJ1-2; D unresolved. Germline V lookup: CDR1 ENHRY, CDR2 SYGVKD. Trimming removed 0 bases from V and 2 bases from J, with 7 bases in between. The CDR3 spans 14 residues.

This clonotype has ten or more counts. The chain carries TRBV15 and TRBJ2-3, with D unresolved. The germline V and J ends were trimmed by 1 base and 2 bases, with 13 bases remaining between them. The CDR3 is 16 amino acids. Looked up from germline, CDR1 is LNHNV and CDR2 is YYDKDF (reference sequence). CDR3 sequence: CATSRGGSRNTDTQYF. As DNA, the CDR3 is TGTGCCACCAGCAGAGGTGGTAGCAGGAACACAGATACGCAGTATTTT.

This clonotype was counted at least ten times. This chain uses TRBV20-1 with TRBJ2-1; TRBD1 matches at 8 bases. The CDR3 totals 15 residues. The ends lost 3 bases at V and 0 bases at J; junction bases unmatched: 4. Looked up from germline, CDR1 is DFQATT and CDR2 is SNEGSKA (reference sequence). The CDR3 spells CSASPTGASYNEQFF. The CDR3 region has the DNA TGCAGTGCTAGTCCGACAGGGGCCTCCTACAATGAGCAGTTCTTC.

This clonotype was found many times. The chain recombines TRBV5-1 with TRBJ2-2; 12 nucleotides match TRBD2. The V segment lost 0 bases and the J segment 2 bases; nucleotides outside the gene matches: 5. The CDR3 loop spans 18 amino acids. In germline, CDR1 is SGHRS, CDR2 YFSETQ. CDR3 loop: CASSLVASGGANTGELFF. As DNA, the CDR3 is TGCGCCAGCAGCTTGGTTGCTAGCGGGGGGGCCAACACCGGGGAGCTGTTTTTT.

This clonotype was seen at least ten times. V gene TRBV28 combines with J gene TRBJ1-5; D is uncertain. Trimming shortened V by 3 bases and J by 4 bases, and 7 bases separated the two germline ends. Germline lookup yields CDR1 MDHEN and CDR2 SYDVKM. The CDR3 sequence is 13 residues long. CDR3 coding DNA: TGTGCCAGCAGTTTGCAGTTTAATCAGCCCCAGCATTTT. Translation: CASSLQFNQPQHF.

This clonotype has at least ten counts. V usage is TRBV20-1 and J usage is TRBJ1-6; no definite D call. CDR1 DFQATT and CDR2 SNEGSKA come from the germline V gene (reference sequence). CDR3 length equals 15 residues. V was pared by 0 bases and J by 7 bases, with 13 bases between. CDR3 coding DNA: TGCAGTGCTAGAGATTCGTCAGGAAGAAATTCACCCCTCCACTTT. Translating it yields CSARDSSGRNSPLHF.

This clonotype was seen at least ten times. J is TRBJ1-1 and V is TRBV10-3; D unclear. This CDR3 is 14 amino acids long. V shed 0 bases and J shed 3 bases, with 8 bases lying between them. CDR1 ENHRY and CDR2 SYGVKD come from the germline V gene. The CDR3, as DNA: TGTGCCATCAGTGAGTCGTATCGGGACACTGAAGCTTTCTTT. Translation: CAISESYRDTEAFF.

As concerns this clonotype: A read error is possible here, since a much larger clone lies one base away. This chain uses TRBV20-1 with TRBJ1-5; 9 bases map to TRBD1. The length of the CDR3 is 13 residues. Germline lookup yields CDR1 DFQATT and CDR2 SNEGSKA (reference sequence). The CDR3: CSAPDRGGQPQNF. The CDR3 bases are TGCAGTGCTCCGGACAGGGGAGGACAGCCCCAGAATTTT.

The chain uses TRBV20-1 and TRBJ2-4, with D perhaps given as TRBD1 or TRBD2 (5 bases each). Per the germline V gene, CDR1 is DFQATT and CDR2 is SNEGSKA (reference sequence). The CDR3 spans 13 residues. The V end was cut by 8 bases, the J end by 8 bases, with 19 bases between. This CDR3 is CSHEETVGDIQYF. CDR3 nucleotides: TGCAGTCATGAGGAGACCGTGGGGGACATTCAGTACTTC.

This clonotype appeared many times. The chain links TRBV6-2 or TRBV6-3 to TRBJ1-1; 8 nucleotides align to TRBD1. The CDR3 sequence is 15 residues long. Germline V CDR1 and CDR2: MNHEY, SVGEGT. V gave up 5 bases and J gave up 4 bases; unmatched junction bases: 9. CDR3: CASSPVGTGFTEAFF. The CDR3 region has the DNA TGTGCCAGCAGTCCGGTCGGGACAGGATTCACTGAAGCTTTCTTT.

In its sample, this clonotype was seen many times. The chain joins TRBV5-1 to TRBJ2-3, with D perhaps matching TRBD1 or TRBD2 (6 bases each). Germline V gene lookup returns CDR1 SGHRS and CDR2 YFSETQ. V was shortened by 7 bases and J by 2 bases, with 14 bases between the two germline ends. This CDR3 has 14 amino acids. This CDR3 reads CASSGGRPTDTQYF. In nucleotides, the CDR3 is TGCGCCAGCTCCGGGGGCCGACCCACAGATACGCAGTATTTT.

This clonotype was counted ten times or more. CDR3 sequence (DNA): TGTGCCAGCAGAACCGGGACTGCAATCTACGAGCAGTACTTC. Encoded protein: CASRTGTAIYEQYF. The V call is TRBV6-2 or TRBV6-3, the J call TRBJ2-7, with D perhaps matching TRBD2 (6 bases). Trimming shortened V by 6 bases and J by 3 bases, and 15 bases separated the two germline ends. The germline CDR1 and CDR2 sequences are MNHEY and SVGEGT. The CDR3 extends over 14 amino acids.

This clonotype was counted ten times or more. The chain joins TRBV5-1 to TRBJ1-1; 9 positions match TRBD1. With V trimmed by 3 bases and J by 0 bases, 6 bases remained unmatched. CDR1 is SGHRS and CDR2 is YFSETQ in the germline V gene. The CDR3 is made up of 16 amino acids. The CDR3 nucleotides read TGCGCCAGCAGCTGGGACAGGGACTTCATGAACACTGAAGCTTTCTTT. Protein sequence: CASSWDRDFMNTEAFF. The variable domain in full, with the rest retrieved from reference TRBV5-1 and TRBJ1-1, is KAGVTQTPRYLIKTRGQQVTLSCSPISGHRSVSWYQQTPGQGLQFLFEYFSETQRNKGNFPGRFSGRQFSNSRSEMNVSTLELGDSALYLCASSWDRDFMNTEAFFGQGTRLTVV.

This clonotype appeared many times. The chain is built from TRBV2 and TRBJ2-5, with D possibly TRBD2 on 6 matching bases. The CDR3 is 12 amino acids. Germline CDR1 reads SNHLY; CDR2 reads FYNNEI. The V end was cut by 6 bases, the J end by 5 bases, with 10 bases between. The CDR3 nucleotides read TGTGCCAGCAGCGGGGGAGGCGAGACCCAGTACTTC. Translation gives CASSGGGETQYF.

This clonotype was recorded at least ten times. The V and J genes are TRBV28 and TRBJ2-7; D might be TRBD1 (5 bases). V was shortened by 4 bases and J by 6 bases, with 10 bases between the two germline ends. Germline V lookup: CDR1 MDHEN, CDR2 SYDVKM. CDR3 size: 12 residues. This CDR3 reads CASSSPQGEQYV. The CDR3 DNA sequence: TGTGCCAGCAGTTCCCCCCAGGGCGAGCAGTACGTC.

There are many counts of this clonotype. The rearrangement links TRBV19 to TRBJ1-1; 9 bases are a match to TRBD1. Trimming at V came to 3 bases and at J to 5 bases, leaving 10 bases not matched to a gene. This CDR3 has 16 residues. Germline loops: CDR1 LNHDA, CDR2 SQIVND (reference sequence). The CDR3: CASSIEKSGTGTEAFF. For the CDR3, the DNA is TGTGCCAGTAGTATCGAGAAGTCCGGGACAGGGACTGAAGCTTTCTTT.

This clonotype showed up many times. This rearrangement joins TRBV20-1 to TRBJ2-7; D might be TRBD2 (6 bases). Germline CDR1 is DFQATT and CDR2 is SNEGSKA (reference sequence). With 3 bases removed from V and 5 bases from J, the gap between germline ends came to 14 bases. The CDR3 is 13 amino acids. The chain's CDR3 is CSARRLEHNEQYF. The CDR3 DNA is TGCAGTGCTAGGAGACTAGAACACAACGAGCAGTACTTC.